This T cell receptor beta chain derives from a study of blood T cells in healthy people across ages. Whole-study results and caveats: Long-lived donors carried more naive CD4+ cells and greater diversity than aged donors. The unsorted PBMCs prevented any conclusive comparison of naive versus antigen-experienced cells.

Primers used in a second PCR of about 7 to 11 cycles were a sample-barcoded 5' primer and a J-beta primer mix. A tag from a template-switch adaptor with 12 random nucleotides marked each cDNA molecule. TCRdb fed the 5' RACE reads into MiXCR, producing one record per CDR3 protein. The sample has over 1,500,000 distinct CDR3 sequences, about 50% seen once. Unmatched junction bases numbered 15, after V lost 8 bases and J lost 6 bases. CDR1 is SGHAT, CDR2 FQDESV, per germline (reference sequence). The CDR3 has 15 residues. Comments on this clonotype: What it binds is unknown.

Peripheral blood samples of 9 to 10 milliliters were drawn from each donor. The source is a woman aged 40 to 50 in good health. The chain employs TRBV11-1 and TRBJ2-7; 8 bases are a match to TRBD1. Sequencing was done on a sample of blood. In DNA form, the CDR3 reads TGTGCCAGCCGCCCCCGCGGACAGGGAGCGCGCGAGCAGTACTTC. Its protein is CASRPRGQGAREQYF.